This T cell receptor (beta chain) originates from a study of OX40 agonist ivuxolimab in advanced cancers. Sequencing used immunoSEQ multiplex PCR; TCRdb keeps in-frame clones, though not all of them. The table has about 69,000 clones, around 87% seen once. The V gene end was trimmed by 1 base and the J gene end by 5 bases; junction bases not matched to a gene: 11. Germline CDR1 KGHSH, CDR2 LQKENI. CDR3 length equals 17 residues. This TCR was recovered from an adult with an advanced solid tumor such as melanoma, head and neck, liver or kidney cancer. The J gene is TRBJ1-5, the V gene TRBV18; 7 bases fit TRBD1. The sequences come from CD4+ or CD8+ T cells sorted from blood, collected in a trial of the OX40 agonist ivuxolimab. In nucleotides, the CDR3 is TGTGCCAGCTCACCACTGGGGGCGACAGGGTCGTATCAGCCCCAGCATTTT. It codes for CASSPLGATGSYQPQHF.